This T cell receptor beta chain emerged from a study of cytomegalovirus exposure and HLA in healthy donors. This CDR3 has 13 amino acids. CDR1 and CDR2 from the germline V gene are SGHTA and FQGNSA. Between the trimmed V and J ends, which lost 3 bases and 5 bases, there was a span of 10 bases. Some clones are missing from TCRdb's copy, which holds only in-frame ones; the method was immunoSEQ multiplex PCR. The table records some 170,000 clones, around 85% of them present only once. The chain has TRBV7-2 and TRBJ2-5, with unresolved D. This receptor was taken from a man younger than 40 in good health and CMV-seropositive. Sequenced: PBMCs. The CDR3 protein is CASSFSHRETQYF. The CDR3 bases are TGTGCCAGCAGCTTTTCGCATCGGGAGACCCAGTACTTC.